This T cell receptor beta chain was obtained from a study of blood T cell repertoires in COVID-19 (dated by TCRdb to the early 2020s). With respect to the entire study: Samples covering the acute and convalescent phases of COVID-19 were provided by collaborators in the United States, Italy and Spain. The material from the prospective study consisted of cDNA or gDNA derived from T cells, B-cell-depleted T cells, or PBMCs. The dataset comprised deeply sampled blood TCRbeta repertoires from subjects exposed to, actively infected with, or recovered from COVID-19. The repertoires were released in a freely available public database intended as a resource for research on the immune response to SARS-CoV-2. The samples were drawn from two sources: the first 160 participants of the ongoing ImmuneRACE study, and fewer than 1,500 subjects contributed by 6 global collaborators. Nearly every sample came with metadata listing a de-identified subject ID, COVID-19 status, age in years and sex. Where HLA class I and class II types were available, the types were taken from metadata supplied by the sample provider, not from assay-based typing. General findings and caveats noted by the study authors: How much clinical and demographic metadata was included differed by source and by participant, and the metadata was provided uncurated.

Enrolling through a virtual design, the prospective study's participants ranged in age from about 18 to 89 years and lived across more than 20 United States geographic areas. In the prospective study, participants were assigned to cohorts based on the clinical history participants reported in a screening survey and a study questionnaire. For ImmuneRACE Cohort 3, a participant was defined as recovered based on two consecutive negative NP/OP PCR tests, clearance by a healthcare professional, or resolution of symptoms. Each participant in the prospective study had whole blood, serum and a nasopharyngeal or oropharyngeal swab collected by mobile phlebotomists. Prospective study participants could optionally give additional blood draws and questionnaires over an approximately 2-month period. Before DNA extraction, prospective study blood samples were shipped either frozen or at room temperature. The immunoSEQ Assay, a bias-controlled multiplex PCR, was used to amplify TCRbeta CDR3 regions from genomic DNA. In the authors' own workflow: Within the assay, amplification of reference gene primers was used to estimate how many nucleated cells each sample contained. Sequence reads were collapsed and filtered to measure the absolute abundance of every unique TCRbeta CDR3 rearrangement. For each sample, productive Simpson clonality was calculated as the square root of Simpson's diversity index across productive rearrangements. The table comes from immuneACCESS by way of TCRdb, which keeps in-frame sequences with V and J called. Part of the clones is missing from these tables; in studies checked, under half for an unresolved V gene and the rest for unknown reasons. D and trimming come from the DNA, and the V and J calls and clone size come from that table. The sample table shows 200,000 to 250,000 clones, and 84% are seen once. Together, the top ten hold approximately 6.8% of the sample.

Compared with germline, V lacks 4 bases and J lacks 7 bases; bases without a gene match: 7. According to the germline V gene, CDR1 reads SGHVS and CDR2 reads FNYEAQ. From its cysteine to its phenylalanine, the CDR3 spans 16 amino acids. Of all the DNA, just the CDR3 is kept, 48 bases in frame from base 1. Comments on this clone: The target of this receptor is not known. Base qualities are not recorded, but no much larger clone differs from it by a single base.

The receptor comes from a woman aged 40 to 55 who had recovered from COVID-19. Sequencing input: PBMCs or T cells enriched from blood (not recorded which). The chain is assembled from TRBV7-6 and TRBJ2-4, with 13 central nucleotides matching TRBD2. Read as DNA, the sequence is TGTGCCAGCAGCTCCGGGACTAGCGGGACTTGGAACATTCAGTACTTC. Translated, it gives CASSSGTSGTWNIQYF.